What follows describes a single TCR beta chain. Only in-frame clones appear in the TCRdb table, and some are missing; sequencing was by immunoSEQ multiplex PCR. This table has 350,000 to 450,000 clones, 80% to 95% appearing once. This record belongs to a study of control samples from healthy donors and cancer patients. The CDR3 spans 18 residues. The chain joins TRBV21-1 to TRBJ2-4; the table gives TRBD1 as D, unverified against the DNA. TRBV21-1 is a pseudogene locus. The receptor was derived from a man in his forties with head and neck cancer. Sequencing used PBMCs. Here the CDR3 reads CASSRSIPGQGAENIQYF. Here the CDR3 DNA reads TGTGCCAGCAGCAGATCTATACCGGGACAGGGGGCCGAAAACATTCAGTACTTC.